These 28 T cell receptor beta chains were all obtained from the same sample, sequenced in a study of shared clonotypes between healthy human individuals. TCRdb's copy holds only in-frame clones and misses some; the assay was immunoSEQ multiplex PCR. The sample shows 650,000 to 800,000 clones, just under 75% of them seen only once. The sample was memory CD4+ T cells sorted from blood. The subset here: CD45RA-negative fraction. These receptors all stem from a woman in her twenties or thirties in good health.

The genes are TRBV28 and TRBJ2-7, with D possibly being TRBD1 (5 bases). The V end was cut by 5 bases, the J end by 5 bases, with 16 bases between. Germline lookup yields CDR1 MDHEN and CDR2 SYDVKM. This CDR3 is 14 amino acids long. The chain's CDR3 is CASSVPQGGHEQYF. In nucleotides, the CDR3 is TGTGCCAGCAGTGTCCCTCAGGGTGGCCACGAGCAGTACTTC.

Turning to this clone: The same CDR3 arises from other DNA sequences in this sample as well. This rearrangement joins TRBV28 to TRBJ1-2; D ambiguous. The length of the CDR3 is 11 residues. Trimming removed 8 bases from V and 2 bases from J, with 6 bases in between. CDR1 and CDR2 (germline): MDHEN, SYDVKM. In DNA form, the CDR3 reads TGTGCCAGCCGTTCAAACTATGGCTACACCTTC. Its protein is CASRSNYGYTF.

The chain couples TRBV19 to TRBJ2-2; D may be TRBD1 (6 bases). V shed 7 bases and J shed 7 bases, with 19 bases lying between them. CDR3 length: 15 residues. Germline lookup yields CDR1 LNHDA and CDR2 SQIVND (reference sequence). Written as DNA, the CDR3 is TGTGCCAGTACATCAGGGGCGCAACGGCGCGGGGAGCTGTTTTTT. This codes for CASTSGAQRRGELFF.

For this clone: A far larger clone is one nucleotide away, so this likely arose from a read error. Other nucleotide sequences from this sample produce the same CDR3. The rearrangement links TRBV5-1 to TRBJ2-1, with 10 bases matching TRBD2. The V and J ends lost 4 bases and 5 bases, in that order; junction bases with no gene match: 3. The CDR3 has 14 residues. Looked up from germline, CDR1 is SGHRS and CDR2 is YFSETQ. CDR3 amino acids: CASSPGTSDNEQFF. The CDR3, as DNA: TGCGCCAGCAGCCCCGGGACTAGCGACAATGAGCAGTTCTTC.

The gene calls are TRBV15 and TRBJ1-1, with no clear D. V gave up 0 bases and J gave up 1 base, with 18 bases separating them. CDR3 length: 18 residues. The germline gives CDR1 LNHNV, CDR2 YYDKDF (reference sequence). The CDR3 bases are TGTGCCACCAGCAGAGATCGTCGTGGGCTGACGCCGAACACTGAAGCTTTCTTT. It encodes CATSRDRRGLTPNTEAFF.

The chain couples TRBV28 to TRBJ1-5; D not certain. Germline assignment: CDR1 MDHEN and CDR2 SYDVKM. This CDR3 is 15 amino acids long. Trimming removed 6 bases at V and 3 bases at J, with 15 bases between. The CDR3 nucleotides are TGTGCCAGCAGCCTACAGCTCCCCCTCAATCAGCCCCAGCATTTT. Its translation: CASSLQLPLNQPQHF.

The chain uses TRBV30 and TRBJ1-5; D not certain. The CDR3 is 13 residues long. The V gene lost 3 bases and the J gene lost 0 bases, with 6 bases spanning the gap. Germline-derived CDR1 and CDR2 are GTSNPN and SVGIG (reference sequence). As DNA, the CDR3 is TGTGCCTGGAGCCAGAATAGCAATCAGCCCCAGCATTTT. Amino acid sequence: CAWSQNSNQPQHF.

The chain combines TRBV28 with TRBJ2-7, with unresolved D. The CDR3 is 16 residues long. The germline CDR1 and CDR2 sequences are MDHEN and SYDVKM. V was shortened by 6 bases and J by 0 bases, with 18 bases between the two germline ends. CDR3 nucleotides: TGTGCCAGCAGCTCCCTCAGCCGGTCCACCTCCTACGAGCAGTACTTC. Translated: CASSSLSRSTSYEQYF.

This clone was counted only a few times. CDR3 DNA sequence: TGTGCCAGCAGCTTGGTCGGGGATCAGCCCCAGCATTTT. Protein product: CASSLVGDQPQHF. This chain joins TRBV5-5 and TRBJ1-5, with unresolved D. Per germline, CDR1 SGHKS and CDR2 YYEKEE (reference sequence). This CDR3 spans 13 amino acids. Trimming removed 0 bases at V and 5 bases at J, with 6 bases between.

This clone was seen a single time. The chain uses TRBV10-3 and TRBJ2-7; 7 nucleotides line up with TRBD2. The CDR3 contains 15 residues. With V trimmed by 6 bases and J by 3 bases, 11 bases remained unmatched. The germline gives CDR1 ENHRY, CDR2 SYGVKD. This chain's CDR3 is CAIRASGWENYEQYF. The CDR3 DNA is TGTGCCATCAGGGCTAGCGGATGGGAGAACTACGAGCAGTACTTC.

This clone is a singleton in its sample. The CDR3 is CASSQIGTEEQFF. CDR3 coding DNA: TGTGCCAGCAGCCAAATTGGGACCGAAGAGCAGTTCTTC. This sequence joins TRBV7-7 and TRBJ2-1; either TRBD1 or TRBD2 may fit D (5 bases each). The CDR3 has 13 residues. V lost 5 bases and J 10 bases, leaving 15 bases between the germline ends. Germline-derived CDR1 and CDR2 are SSHAT and FNYEAQ (reference sequence).

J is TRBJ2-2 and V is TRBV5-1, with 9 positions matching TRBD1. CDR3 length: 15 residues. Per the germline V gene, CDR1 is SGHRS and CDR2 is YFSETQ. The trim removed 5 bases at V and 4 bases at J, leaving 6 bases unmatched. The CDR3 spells CASSYRDRVTGELFF. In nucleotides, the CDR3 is TGCGCCAGCAGTTACCGGGACAGGGTCACCGGGGAGCTGTTTTTT.

CDR3 loop: CASSLAGYYEPQHEQFF. CDR3 DNA: TGTGCCAGCAGCTTAGCGGGGTACTACGAGCCACAGCATGAGCAGTTCTTC. The chain couples TRBV7-3 to TRBJ2-1; a possible D gene is TRBD2 (6 bases). The CDR3 runs 17 residues. Germline-derived CDR1 and CDR2 are SGHTA and FQGTGA. V lost 2 bases and J 8 bases, leaving 22 bases between the germline ends.

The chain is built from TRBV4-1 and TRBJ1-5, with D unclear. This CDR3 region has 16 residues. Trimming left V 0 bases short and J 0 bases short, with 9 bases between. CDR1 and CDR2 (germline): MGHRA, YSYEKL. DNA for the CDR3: TGCGCCAGCAGCCAAGATTGGGGTTTTAGCAATCAGCCCCAGCATTTT. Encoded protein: CASSQDWGFSNQPQHF.

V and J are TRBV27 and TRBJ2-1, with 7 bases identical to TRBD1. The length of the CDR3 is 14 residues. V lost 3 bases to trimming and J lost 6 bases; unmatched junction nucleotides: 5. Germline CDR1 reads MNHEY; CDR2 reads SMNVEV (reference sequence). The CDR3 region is CASSLVRGSNEQFF. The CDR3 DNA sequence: TGTGCCAGCAGTTTGGTCAGGGGGAGCAATGAGCAGTTCTTC.

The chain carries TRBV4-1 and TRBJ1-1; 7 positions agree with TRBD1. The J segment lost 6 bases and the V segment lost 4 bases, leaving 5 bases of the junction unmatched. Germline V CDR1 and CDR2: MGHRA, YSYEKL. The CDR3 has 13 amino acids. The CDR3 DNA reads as TGCGCCAGCAGCCCTACAGGGGAAGCTGAAGCTTTCTTT. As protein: CASSPTGEAEAFF.

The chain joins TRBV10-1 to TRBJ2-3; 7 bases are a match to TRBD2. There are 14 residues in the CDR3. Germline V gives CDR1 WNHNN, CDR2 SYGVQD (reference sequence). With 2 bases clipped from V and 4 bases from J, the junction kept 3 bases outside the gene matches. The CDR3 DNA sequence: TGCGCCAGCAGTGAGCCGGCGGGGGCAGATACGCAGTATTTT. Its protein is CASSEPAGADTQYF.

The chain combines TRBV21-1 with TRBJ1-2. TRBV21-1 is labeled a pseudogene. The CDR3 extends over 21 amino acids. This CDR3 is CASSKGPTTPKTPHPDYGYTF. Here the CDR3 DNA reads TGTGCCAGCAGCAAAGGGCCAACGACCCCCAAGACCCCTCACCCAGACTATGGCTACACCTTC.

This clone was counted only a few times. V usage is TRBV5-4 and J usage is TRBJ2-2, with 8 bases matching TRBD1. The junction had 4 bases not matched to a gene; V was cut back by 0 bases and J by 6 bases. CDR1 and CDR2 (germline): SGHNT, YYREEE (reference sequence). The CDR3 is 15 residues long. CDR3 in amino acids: CASSLDRGIAGELFF. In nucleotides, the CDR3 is TGTGCCAGCAGCTTGGACAGGGGGATTGCCGGGGAGCTGTTTTTT.

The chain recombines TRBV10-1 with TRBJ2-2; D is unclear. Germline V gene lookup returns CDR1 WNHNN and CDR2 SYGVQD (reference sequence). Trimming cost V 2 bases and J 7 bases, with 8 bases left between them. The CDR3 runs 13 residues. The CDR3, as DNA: TGCGCCAGCAGTGAGATCCGTCGCGGGGAGCTGTTTTTT. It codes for CASSEIRRGELFF.

CDR3 in DNA: TGTGCCAGCAGCTTGGAAGACAGGGGCTACTACGAGCAGTACTTC. Protein sequence: CASSLEDRGYYEQYF. The chain is built from TRBV7-9 and TRBJ2-7; 8 nucleotides align to TRBD1. J lost 3 bases, V lost 3 bases, and 7 bases had no gene match. CDR1 SEHNR and CDR2 FQNEAQ come from the germline V gene (reference sequence). The CDR3 has 15 amino acids.

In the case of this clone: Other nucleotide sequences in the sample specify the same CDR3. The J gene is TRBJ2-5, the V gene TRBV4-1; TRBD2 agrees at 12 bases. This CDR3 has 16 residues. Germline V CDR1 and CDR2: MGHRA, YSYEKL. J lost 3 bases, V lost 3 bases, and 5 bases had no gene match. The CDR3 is CASSQALAGGEETQYF. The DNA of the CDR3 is TGCGCCAGCAGCCAGGCCCTAGCGGGAGGGGAAGAGACCCAGTACTTC.

CDR3 loop: CASSPRGQGDGEQYF. The DNA of the CDR3 is TGTGCCAGCTCACCACGGGGGCAGGGGGACGGCGAGCAGTACTTC. V is TRBV18 and J is TRBJ2-7; 7 bases fit TRBD1. The junction had 9 bases not matched to a gene; V was cut back by 1 base and J by 6 bases. CDR1 and CDR2 from the germline V gene are KGHSH and LQKENI. The CDR3 spans 15 residues. Filled out from reference TRBV18 and TRBJ2-7, the complete variable domain reads NAGVMQNPRHLVRRRGQEARLRCSPMKGHSHVYWYRQLPEEGLKFMVYLQKENIIDESGMPKERFSAEFPKEGPSILRIQQVVRGDSAAYFCASSPRGQGDGEQYFGPGTRLTVT.

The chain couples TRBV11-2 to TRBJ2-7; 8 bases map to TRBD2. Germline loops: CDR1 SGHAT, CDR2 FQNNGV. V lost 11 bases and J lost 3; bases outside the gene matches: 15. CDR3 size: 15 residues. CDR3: CACTPKRGGNYEQYF. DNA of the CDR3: TGTGCCTGCACCCCTAAACGCGGGGGGAACTACGAGCAGTACTTC.

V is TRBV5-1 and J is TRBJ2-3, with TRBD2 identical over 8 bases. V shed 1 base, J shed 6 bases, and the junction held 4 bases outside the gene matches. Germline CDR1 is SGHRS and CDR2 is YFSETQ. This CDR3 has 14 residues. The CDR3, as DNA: TGCGCCAGCAGCTTGACTAGCGGACGGGATACGCAGTATTTT. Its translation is CASSLTSGRDTQYF.

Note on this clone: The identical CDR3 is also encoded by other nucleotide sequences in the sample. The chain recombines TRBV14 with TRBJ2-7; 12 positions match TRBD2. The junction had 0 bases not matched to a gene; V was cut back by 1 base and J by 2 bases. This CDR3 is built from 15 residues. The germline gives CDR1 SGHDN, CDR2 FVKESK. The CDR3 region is CASSQGLAGAYEQYF. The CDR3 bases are TGTGCCAGCAGCCAAGGACTAGCGGGAGCCTACGAGCAGTACTTC.

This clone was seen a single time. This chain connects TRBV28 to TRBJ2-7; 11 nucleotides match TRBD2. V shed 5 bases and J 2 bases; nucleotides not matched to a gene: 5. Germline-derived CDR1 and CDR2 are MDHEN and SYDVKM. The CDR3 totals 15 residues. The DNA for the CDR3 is TGTGCCAGCAGTCCTGTAGCGGGAGGGACCTACGAGCAGTACTTC. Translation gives CASSPVAGGTYEQYF.

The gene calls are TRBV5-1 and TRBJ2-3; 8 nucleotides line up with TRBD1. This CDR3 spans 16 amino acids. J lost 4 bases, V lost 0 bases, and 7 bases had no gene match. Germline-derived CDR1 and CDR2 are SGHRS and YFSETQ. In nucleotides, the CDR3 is TGCGCCAGCAGCTTGGCCCCGGGACAGGTATCAGATACGCAGTATTTT. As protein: CASSLAPGQVSDTQYF. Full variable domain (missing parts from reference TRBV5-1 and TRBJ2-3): KAGVTQTPRYLIKTRGQQVTLSCSPISGHRSVSWYQQTPGQGLQFLFEYFSETQRNKGNFPGRFSGRQFSNSRSEMNVSTLELGDSALYLCASSLAPGQVSDTQYFGPGTRLTVL.